Shown below are 7 T cell receptor beta chains from a single sample sequenced in a study of neurological immune-mediated disorders. Via MiXCR, TCRdb re-called the 5' RACE reads, giving one row per CDR3 protein. The sample shows 66,000 or so distinct CDR3 sequences, 4.5% to 5.5% of them seen only once. Source material: PBMCs. The receptors shown here come from a man aged 30 to 45 with multiple sclerosis.

This clonotype was counted at least ten times. The J gene is TRBJ2-3, the V gene TRBV15; D may match TRBD1 or TRBD2 (5 bases each). CDR3 length: 16 amino acids. V was trimmed by 5 bases and J by 7 bases, leaving 22 bases between them. The germline V gene encodes CDR1 LNHNV and CDR2 YYDKDF (reference sequence). CDR3 nucleotides: TGTGCCACCAGCGGGGGTTCTTATGTGGGTGCGAATACGCAGTATTTT. This translates into CATSGGSYVGANTQYF.

This clonotype was observed many times. The chain's CDR3 is CASSLVSKSSYEQYF. CDR3 DNA sequence: TGTGCCAGCAGCTTGGTGTCTAAGTCCTCCTACGAGCAGTACTTC. This sequence joins TRBV5-6 and TRBJ2-7; D gene ambiguous. V was pared by 0 bases and J by 0 bases, with 10 bases between. The CDR3 is 15 residues long. Looked up from germline, CDR1 is SGHDT and CDR2 is YYEEEE.

In this sample, this clonotype turned up many times. The J gene is TRBJ1-5, the V gene TRBV28; D is unclear. Germline V gene lookup returns CDR1 MDHEN and CDR2 SYDVKM. This CDR3 spans 15 amino acids. V was trimmed by 3 bases and J by 2 bases, leaving 11 bases between them. The CDR3 DNA follows: TGTGCCAGCAGTTTCGGAGTGAGAGGCAATCAGCCCCAGCATTTT. Its protein product is CASSFGVRGNQPQHF.

This clonotype was recorded many times. The chain links TRBV5-1 to TRBJ1-3; D gene unclear. Trimming took off 2 bases at V and 1 base at J, with 10 bases between the two ends. Looked up from germline, CDR1 is SGHRS and CDR2 is YFSETQ. The CDR3 is 15 residues long. This CDR3 is CASSLPGGSGNTIYF. The CDR3 DNA follows: TGCGCCAGCAGCTTACCTGGAGGTTCTGGAAACACCATATATTTT.

As concerns this clonotype: Just one base apart from a much larger clone, this may be a read error. The chain has TRBV11-2 and TRBJ2-3; 7 bases are shared with TRBD1. J was trimmed by 0 bases and V by 5 bases; bases with no gene match: 5. Per the germline V gene, CDR1 is SGHAT and CDR2 is FQNNGV. The CDR3 loop spans 15 amino acids. CDR3 coding DNA: TGTGCCAGCAGCCCGGGACAGATAAGCACAGATACGCAGTATTTT. Translated, it gives CASSPGQISTDTQYF.

Many counts were recorded for this clonotype. The chain is built from TRBV3-1 and TRBJ2-1; D may be TRBD2 (6 bases). The germline V gene encodes CDR1 LGHDT and CDR2 YNNKEL (reference sequence). Deletions cut 6 bases from V and 8 bases from J, with 23 bases between. This CDR3 is built from 16 residues. For the CDR3, the DNA is TGTGCCAGCAGATCGGCGGCGGGACCTAGACCCCATGAGCAGTTCTTC. Its translation is CASRSAAGPRPHEQFF.

The sample holds a few counts of this clonotype. The gene calls are TRBV4-1 and TRBJ2-1; D is perhaps TRBD1 (6 bases). CDR3 length: 17 residues. Germline V gene lookup returns CDR1 MGHRA and CDR2 YSYEKL. V lost 1 base and J 1 base, leaving 14 bases between the germline ends. CDR3 coding DNA: TGCGCCAGCAGCCAAGTAGAAGGGACACTTTCCTACAATGAGCAGTTCTTC. This encodes CASSQVEGTLSYNEQFF.